These 13 T cell receptor beta chains originate from one sample sequenced in a study of T cell responses to AZD1222 COVID-19 vaccine (dated by TCRdb to 2020 to 2022). Libraries came from the immunoSEQ multiplex PCR assay. In its TCRdb copy, this immuneACCESS table keeps in-frame sequences only and misses some clones. Where compared with another copy, unresolved V genes explain less than half of these, and the others have no known cause. This sample gives roughly 180,000 clones in total; approximately 91% of them show up just once. Of the sample, around 3.7% is held by the ten largest clones. The label giving this sample's time point can be read as: about 28 days (+/-7) after the second vaccine dose. The input for sequencing was peripheral blood, taken 28 days after the second AZD1222 dose. All receptors come from an adult who received the AZD1222 COVID-19 vaccine.

The rearrangement joins TRBV6-5 to TRBJ2-7; TRBD2 might be the D (5 bases). The CDR3 contains 15 residues. Trimming took off 0 bases at V and 0 bases at J, with 9 bases between the two ends. From germline, CDR1 is MNHEY and CDR2 SVGAGI. The CDR3: CASSYSREGSYEQYF. Here the CDR3 DNA reads TGTGCCAGCAGTTACTCCAGAGAGGGCTCCTACGAGCAGTACTTC.

This clone was observed once. V gene TRBV3-1 (or the pseudogene TRBV3-2) combines with J gene TRBJ2-7; the D gene is possibly TRBD2 (5 bases). The V gene's germline CDR1 is LGHDT and CDR2 YNNKEL (reference sequence). Trimming shortened V by 4 bases and J by 3 bases, and 16 bases separated the two germline ends. There are 15 residues in the CDR3. CDR3 in amino acids: CASSRRPSGGYEQYF. CDR3 sequence (DNA): TGTGCCAGCAGCCGACGCCCAAGCGGCGGCTACGAGCAGTACTTC.

CDR3 residues: CASRSGQLSNQPQHF. DNA for the CDR3: TGTGCCAGCAGGTCGGGACAGCTTAGCAATCAGCCCCAGCATTTT. V and J are TRBV2 and TRBJ1-5; TRBD1 agrees at 7 bases. Germline V gene data show CDR1 as SNHLY and CDR2 as FYNNEI. Trimming cost V 6 bases and J 0 bases; bases outside gene matches: 5. This CDR3 is 15 amino acids long.

The V and J genes are TRBV5-8 and TRBJ1-4; 9 bases align to TRBD1. Losses at the gene ends were 4 bases for V and 5 bases for J; bases not matched to a gene: 6. From germline, CDR1 is SGHTS and CDR2 YDEGEE. This CDR3 has 15 amino acids. CDR3 sequence (DNA): TGTGCCAGCAGCCTAACCGGGACAGGGAATGAAAAACTGTTTTTT. Protein product: CASSLTGTGNEKLFF.

The chain links TRBV6-5 to TRBJ2-1; 13 positions agree with TRBD2. V dropped 7 bases and J dropped 4; count of bases not matched to a gene: 4. This CDR3 has 15 amino acids. Germline values: CDR1 MNHEY, CDR2 SVGAGI. For the CDR3, the DNA is TGTGCCAGCAACTCGGGACTAGCGGGATACAATGAGCAGTTCTTC. This encodes CASNSGLAGYNEQFF.

The gene calls are TRBV7-9 and TRBJ1-2, with D unresolved. This CDR3 has 12 amino acids. The ends were cut back, 0 bases at V and 8 bases at J, with 7 bases in the middle. Germline CDR1 SEHNR, CDR2 FQNEAQ (reference sequence). The CDR3 DNA follows: TGTGCCAGCAGCTTAGCGCCAGACGGCTACACCTTC. Translated: CASSLAPDGYTF.

The chain recombines TRBV6-1 with TRBJ2-2, with 7 positions matching TRBD1. Trimming cost V 3 bases and J 4 bases; bases outside gene matches: 5. Germline V lookup: CDR1 MNHNS, CDR2 SASEGT. The CDR3 totals 15 residues. In DNA form, the CDR3 reads TGTGCCAGCAGTGACCTAGGGGGCGGCACCGGGGAGCTGTTTTTT. Protein: CASSDLGGGTGELFF.

The count of this clone is one. The CDR3 nucleotides read TGTGCCAGCAGCCCGGACAGGGGGCGAAGAGCCGGGGAGCTGTTTTTT. Amino acids: CASSPDRGRRAGELFF. The V call is TRBV11-2, the J call TRBJ2-2; TRBD1 matches 11 bases. The germline V gene has CDR1 SGHAT and CDR2 FQNNGV. The CDR3 is made up of 16 amino acids. V was pared by 5 bases and J by 6 bases, with 8 bases of the junction left unmatched.

The chain recombines TRBV15 with TRBJ2-5, with D tentatively TRBD1 (6 bases). Germline values: CDR1 LNHNV, CDR2 YYDKDF (reference sequence). This CDR3 is built from 14 residues. Trimming stripped 0 bases from V and 7 bases from J, with 12 bases between. CDR3 protein: CATSREGRGGTQYF. The DNA of the CDR3 is TGTGCCACCAGCAGAGAGGGCAGGGGTGGGACCCAGTACTTC.

The J gene is TRBJ2-7, the V gene TRBV9; the match to TRBD2 covers 11 bases. V lost 3 bases and J lost 5; bases outside the gene matches: 4. The germline gives CDR1 SGDLS, CDR2 YYNGEE. The CDR3 covers 14 residues. This CDR3 is CASSAGLAVDEQYF. The CDR3 nucleotides read TGTGCCAGCAGCGCGGGACTAGCGGTCGACGAGCAGTACTTC.

V is TRBV28 and J is TRBJ1-4; D possibly corresponds to TRBD1 (5 bases). The V end lost 5 bases, the J end lost 10 bases, and 17 bases lay between the germline ends. CDR1 is MDHEN and CDR2 is SYDVKM in the germline V gene. The CDR3 contains 14 residues. DNA for the CDR3: TGTGCCAGCAGTCCACCCGGGGGGGACGGAAAACTGTTTTTT. This gives the protein CASSPPGGDGKLFF. Complete variable domain (other parts from reference TRBV28 and TRBJ1-4): DVKVTQSSRYLVKRTGEKVFLECVQDMDHENMFWYRQDPGLGLRLIYFSYDVKMKEKGDIPEGYSVSREKKERFSLILESASTNQTSMYLCASSPPGGDGKLFFGSGTQLSVL.

V usage is TRBV7-3 and J usage is TRBJ2-1, with D perhaps TRBD2 (6 bases). This CDR3 is built from 13 residues. Trimming removed 5 bases from V and 6 bases from J, with 11 bases in between. Germline loops: CDR1 SGHTA, CDR2 FQGTGA. CDR3 in amino acids: CASSATRSNEQFF. The CDR3, as DNA: TGTGCCAGCAGCGCGACTAGAAGCAATGAGCAGTTCTTC.

The chain joins TRBV19 to TRBJ2-1; D may be TRBD2 (6 bases). The CDR3 contains 16 residues. The germline V gene has CDR1 LNHDA and CDR2 SQIVND (reference sequence). V was shortened by 2 bases and J by 3 bases, with 14 bases between the two germline ends. The CDR3 DNA reads TGTGCCAGTAGTATACGGGAGCGGTCAAACTACAATGAGCAGTTCTTC. Its translation: CASSIRERSNYNEQFF. The entire variable domain, with the rest obtained from reference TRBV19 and TRBJ2-1, is as follows: DGGITQSPKYLFRKEGQNVTLSCEQNLNHDAMYWYRQDPGQGLRLIYYSQIVNDFQKGDIAEGYSVSREKKESFPLTVTSAQKNPTAFYLCASSIRERSNYNEQFFGPGTRLTVL.